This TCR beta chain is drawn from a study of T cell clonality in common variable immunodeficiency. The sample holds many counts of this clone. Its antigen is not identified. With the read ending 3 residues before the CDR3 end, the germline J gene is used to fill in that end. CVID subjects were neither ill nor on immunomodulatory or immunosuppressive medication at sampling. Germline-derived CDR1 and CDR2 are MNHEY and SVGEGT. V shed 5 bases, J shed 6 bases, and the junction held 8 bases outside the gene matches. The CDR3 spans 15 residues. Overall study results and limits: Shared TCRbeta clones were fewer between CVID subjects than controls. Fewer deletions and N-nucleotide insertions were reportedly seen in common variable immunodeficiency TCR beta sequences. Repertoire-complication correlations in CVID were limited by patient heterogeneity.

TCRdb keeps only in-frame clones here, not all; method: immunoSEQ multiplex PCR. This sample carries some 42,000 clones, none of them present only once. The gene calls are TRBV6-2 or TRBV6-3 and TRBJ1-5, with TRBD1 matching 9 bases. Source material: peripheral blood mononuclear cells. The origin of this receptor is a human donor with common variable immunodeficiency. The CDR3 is CASSRGTGIAQPQHF. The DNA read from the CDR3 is TGTGCCAGCAGTAGAGGGACAGGGATCGCTCAGCCC.